This passage covers 29 T cell receptor beta chains from one sample sequenced in a study of cytomegalovirus exposure and HLA in healthy donors. The PCR contained 60 Vbeta and 13 Jbeta primers. The protocol was immunoSEQ multiplex PCR, while the TCRdb copy is restricted to in-frame clones and leaves out a portion. The repertoire holds more than 100,000 clones, about 74% seen once, with over 0.9% in the top ten. Material: PBMCs. The receptor set was obtained from a woman aged 55 to 70 in good health and CMV-seronegative.

The chain recombines TRBV4-1 with TRBJ2-1; 15 bases fit TRBD2. V was clipped by 5 bases and J by 5 bases; unmatched bases: 4. Germline V gene sequence: CDR1 MGHRA, CDR2 YSYEKL. This CDR3 region has 16 residues. The CDR3 sequence is CASSGLAGGPNNEQFF. CDR3 DNA sequence: TGCGCCAGCAGCGGACTAGCGGGGGGGCCGAACAATGAGCAGTTCTTC.

This rearrangement joins TRBV28 to TRBJ2-7, with D possibly TRBD1 on 5 matching bases. V lost 10 bases and J 4 bases, leaving 26 bases between the germline ends. This CDR3 spans 16 amino acids. The germline V gene encodes CDR1 MDHEN and CDR2 SYDVKM. For the CDR3, the DNA is TGTGCCACAGCAGTTTTAGGGGCCCGTAACCAATACGAGCAGTACTTC. This encodes CATAVLGARNQYEQYF.

The chain recombines TRBV2 with TRBJ2-1; 11 nucleotides align to TRBD2. After removal of 1 base from V and 4 bases from J, the junction contained 3 bases not matched to a gene. Germline CDR1 SNHLY, CDR2 FYNNEI. CDR3 length: 16 amino acids. In nucleotides, the CDR3 is TGTGCCAGCAGTGAAGGATTAGCGGGAGGGTACAATGAGCAGTTCTTC. The encoded protein is CASSEGLAGGYNEQFF.

This chain links TRBV2 with TRBJ2-1; tentatively, D is TRBD1 (5 bases). Germline V CDR1 and CDR2: SNHLY, FYNNEI. The CDR3 runs to 17 residues. V dropped 1 base and J dropped 4 bases, with 17 bases sitting between them. CDR3: CASSEGPRQGRYNEQFF. The DNA for the CDR3 is TGTGCCAGCAGTGAAGGGCCCAGGCAGGGAAGGTACAATGAGCAGTTCTTC.

The chain couples TRBV11-3 to TRBJ2-7, with 13 positions matching TRBD2. Germline V gives CDR1 SGHNT, CDR2 YENEEA. After removal of 5 bases from V and 9 bases from J, the junction contained 4 bases not matched to a gene. The CDR3 is made up of 13 amino acids. This chain's CDR3 is CASSAGLAGTQYF. CDR3 coding DNA: TGTGCCAGCAGCGCGGGACTAGCGGGGACGCAGTACTTC.

The CDR3 loop reads CAWASLAGSTDTQYF. The CDR3 DNA sequence: TGTGCCTGGGCGAGCCTGGCAGGGTCCACAGATACGCAGTATTTT. The genes are TRBV30 and TRBJ2-3, with a weak D call TRBD1 (5 bases). Per the germline V gene, CDR1 is GTSNPN and CDR2 is SVGIG (reference sequence). Trimming took 5 bases from V and 2 from J, leaving 17 bases between them. The CDR3 is 15 residues long.

Of note for this clone: A read error may produce the germline difference seen at one junction end. The genes are TRBV7-9 and TRBJ1-1; 7 positions match TRBD1. The CDR3 extends over 13 amino acids. Per germline, CDR1 SEHNR and CDR2 FQNEAQ (reference sequence). The CDR3 DNA reads as TGTTCCAGCAGCTTTCAGGGGGGTACTGAAGCTTTCTTT. It codes for CSSSFQGGTEAFF.

The chain uses TRBV2 and TRBJ1-5; 9 bases agree with TRBD1. J lost 6 bases, V lost 5 bases, and 14 bases had no gene match. CDR1 is SNHLY, CDR2 FYNNEI, per germline. This CDR3 has 17 residues. CDR3 sequence (DNA): TGTGCCAGCAGTTACAGGGGGCGCGCGGGTTTGGGTCAGCCCCAGCATTTT. Amino acids: CASSYRGRAGLGQPQHF.

The rearrangement joins TRBV11-2 to TRBJ1-5, with a weak D call TRBD1 (6 bases). The germline V gene has CDR1 SGHAT and CDR2 FQNNGV. Trimming took off 0 bases at V and 4 bases at J, with 19 bases between the two ends. This CDR3 has 18 residues. The CDR3: CASSLEGTTGQGNQPQHF. The CDR3, as DNA: TGTGCCAGCAGCTTAGAGGGCACTACCGGGCAGGGGAATCAGCCCCAGCATTTT.

This clone occurred once. The chain has TRBV7-2 and TRBJ2-3, with a tentative D call TRBD1 (6 bases). The V and J ends lost 3 bases and 2 bases respectively, with 12 bases between them. Germline CDR1 SGHTA, CDR2 FQGNSA. The CDR3 is 15 residues long. The CDR3 bases are TGTGCCAGCAGCTTCTCAGGGGTGGTCACAGATACGCAGTATTTT. It yields the protein CASSFSGVVTDTQYF.

The V and J genes are TRBV27 and TRBJ2-7; D is perhaps TRBD1 (6 bases). The V and J ends lost 2 bases and 1 base respectively, with 9 bases between them. CDR1 and CDR2 (germline): MNHEY, SMNVEV (reference sequence). The CDR3 totals 14 residues. DNA for the CDR3: TGTGCCAGCAGTTTACAGGGACATTCCTACGAGCAGTACTTC. It yields the protein CASSLQGHSYEQYF.

This chain joins TRBV19 and TRBJ2-1, with 7 bases fitting TRBD2. Trimming cost V 1 base and J 5 bases; bases outside gene matches: 5. This CDR3 region has 15 residues. Per the germline V gene, CDR1 is LNHDA and CDR2 is SQIVND (reference sequence). The CDR3 loop reads CASSIGTRGDNEQFF. The CDR3, as DNA: TGTGCCAGTAGTATAGGTACCCGGGGGGACAATGAGCAGTTCTTC.

The CDR3 is CASSFVAGGSSYNEQFF. In DNA form, the CDR3 reads TGCGCCAGCAGCTTCGTAGCGGGAGGGAGCTCCTACAATGAGCAGTTCTTC. V and J are TRBV5-1 and TRBJ2-1; 11 nucleotides align to TRBD2. The V gene's germline CDR1 is SGHRS and CDR2 YFSETQ. This CDR3 region has 17 residues. V dropped 2 bases and J dropped 0; count of bases not matched to a gene: 4.

The chain combines TRBV5-3 with TRBJ2-7; 11 bases align to TRBD2. TRBV5-3 is assigned to the ORF class and has an uncertain function. V dropped 5 bases and J dropped 3; count of bases not matched to a gene: 10. This CDR3 region has 16 residues. The CDR3 DNA sequence: TGTGCCAGAAGTAACGCTAGCGGGGGGCGAGACTACGAGCAGTACTTC. Its translation: CARSNASGGRDYEQYF.

This chain joins TRBV28 and TRBJ2-6; D is possibly TRBD1 (5 bases). This CDR3 comprises 14 residues. Germline values: CDR1 MDHEN, CDR2 SYDVKM. Trimming shortened V by 5 bases and J by 3 bases, and 8 bases separated the two germline ends. The CDR3 sequence: CASSPRVGANVLTF. In DNA form, the CDR3 reads TGTGCCAGCAGTCCCAGGGTTGGGGCCAACGTCCTGACTTTC.

The V and J genes are TRBV2 and TRBJ2-3; 9 nucleotides line up with TRBD1. The CDR3 has 15 amino acids. Germline assignment: CDR1 SNHLY and CDR2 FYNNEI. The V gene end was trimmed by 7 bases and the J gene end by 3 bases; junction bases not matched to a gene: 8. The CDR3 loop reads CASNQQGANTDTQYF. For the CDR3, the DNA is TGTGCCAGCAACCAACAGGGGGCTAATACAGATACGCAGTATTTT.

This clone was observed a few times. The chain is built from TRBV27 and TRBJ2-1, with D perhaps matching TRBD2 (6 bases). Between the trimmed V and J ends, which lost 6 bases and 6 bases, there was a span of 6 bases. This CDR3 region has 11 residues. From germline, CDR1 is MNHEY and CDR2 SMNVEV (reference sequence). CDR3 in DNA: TGTGCCAGCAGGCGGGGCAATGAGCAGTTCTTC. It translates to CASRRGNEQFF.

J is TRBJ2-1 and V is TRBV5-1; D may be TRBD2 (6 bases). Germline assignment: CDR1 SGHRS and CDR2 YFSETQ. Between the trimmed V and J ends, which lost 6 bases and 4 bases, there was a span of 14 bases. This CDR3 is built from 14 residues. The CDR3 here is CASIKGGGYNEQFF. The DNA of the CDR3 is TGCGCCAGCATAAAGGGAGGAGGATACAATGAGCAGTTCTTC.

The chain has TRBV19 and TRBJ2-1; D possibly corresponds to TRBD2 (5 bases). Germline V gives CDR1 LNHDA, CDR2 SQIVND (reference sequence). V lost 6 bases and J lost 6, with 9 bases in between. The CDR3 is 12 residues long. This CDR3 reads CASSSGSNEQFF. The CDR3 DNA reads TGTGCCAGTAGCTCGGGGTCCAATGAGCAGTTCTTC.

The J gene is TRBJ2-1, the V gene TRBV28; the D gene is possibly TRBD1 (5 bases). The CDR3 contains 13 residues. V was shortened by 4 bases and J by 7 bases, with 11 bases between the two germline ends. Looked up from germline, CDR1 is MDHEN and CDR2 is SYDVKM. Here the CDR3 reads CASSSQEPNEQFF. The CDR3, as DNA: TGTGCCAGCAGTTCACAGGAACCTAATGAGCAGTTCTTC.

The chain links TRBV28 to TRBJ2-7; the D gene is possibly TRBD1 (6 bases). This CDR3 spans 13 amino acids. The germline V gene has CDR1 MDHEN and CDR2 SYDVKM. V lost 6 bases and J 5 bases, leaving 14 bases between the germline ends. For the CDR3, the DNA is TGTGCCAGCAGAATAGACAGGTCCGACGAGCAGTACTTC. It specifies CASRIDRSDEQYF.

The chain links TRBV13 to TRBJ2-5; 12 bases align to TRBD2. Unmatched junction bases numbered 7, after V lost 4 bases and J lost 4 bases. CDR1 and CDR2 from the germline V gene are PRHDT and FYEKMQ (reference sequence). This CDR3 is built from 16 residues. This CDR3 is CASSSRTTSGRETQYF. The CDR3 DNA is TGTGCCAGCAGCTCTCGGACGACTAGCGGGAGAGAGACCCAGTACTTC.

The J gene is TRBJ2-1, the V gene TRBV5-5, with 9 bases aligning to TRBD2. Germline V lookup: CDR1 SGHKS, CDR2 YYEKEE (reference sequence). With 3 bases clipped from V and 8 bases from J, the junction kept 9 bases outside the gene matches. This CDR3 is 15 amino acids long. DNA for the CDR3: TGTGCCAGCAGCTCGCGGGGGGGATTTAACGATGAGCAGTTCTTC. Translation gives CASSSRGGFNDEQFF.

This clone turned up a few times. J is TRBJ1-4 and V is TRBV7-9, with a possible D match to TRBD1 (5 bases). Trimming pared 4 bases from V and 5 bases from J, leaving 11 bases between. In germline, CDR1 is SEHNR, CDR2 FQNEAQ (reference sequence). The CDR3 has 14 amino acids. The CDR3 bases are TGTGCCAGCAGCTCCAGACGACAGAATGAAAAACTGTTTTTT. It codes for CASSSRRQNEKLFF.

The gene calls are TRBV28 and TRBJ1-1; 8 bases are shared with TRBD1. Germline CDR1 reads MDHEN; CDR2 reads SYDVKM. Trimming at V came to 5 bases and at J to 4 bases, leaving 9 bases not matched to a gene. The CDR3 has 15 amino acids. CDR3 in DNA: TGTGCCAGCAGTCCACGGACAGGGTCTACCACTGAAGCTTTCTTT. Translated, it gives CASSPRTGSTTEAFF.

As concerns this clone: This sample includes further DNA sequences coding for the same CDR3. The chain employs TRBV28 and TRBJ1-2; D is uncertain. Germline V lookup: CDR1 MDHEN, CDR2 SYDVKM. The CDR3 is made up of 11 amino acids. V was shortened by 3 bases and J by 4 bases, with 3 bases between the two germline ends. In DNA form, the CDR3 reads TGTGCCAGCAGTTTCGGCTATGGCTACACCTTC. Its protein is CASSFGYGYTF.

This rearrangement joins TRBV7-2 to TRBJ2-2; no clear D. CDR1 SGHTA and CDR2 FQGNSA come from the germline V gene. Deletions cut 2 bases from V and 1 base from J, with 5 bases between. The CDR3 is 14 amino acids. CDR3 nucleotide sequence: TGTGCCAGCAGCTTAAGAGAGAACACCGGGGAGCTGTTTTTT. This encodes CASSLRENTGELFF.

This chain joins TRBV5-1 and TRBJ1-4, with 7 nucleotides matching TRBD1. The V and J ends lost 4 bases and 4 bases, in that order; junction bases with no gene match: 4. The CDR3 contains 14 residues. Germline V CDR1 and CDR2: SGHRS, YFSETQ. The CDR3: CASSIGTVNEKLFF. The CDR3 region has the DNA TGCGCCAGCAGCATCGGGACAGTTAATGAAAAACTGTTTTTT.

This chain connects TRBV6-5 to TRBJ2-6; unclear D gene. CDR1 and CDR2 (germline): MNHEY, SVGAGI. Trimming shortened V by 8 bases and J by 2 bases, and 7 bases separated the two germline ends. The CDR3 runs 13 residues. For the CDR3, the DNA is TGTGCCAGCGTTCATGCTGGGGCCAACGTCCTGACTTTC. This gives the protein CASVHAGANVLTF.